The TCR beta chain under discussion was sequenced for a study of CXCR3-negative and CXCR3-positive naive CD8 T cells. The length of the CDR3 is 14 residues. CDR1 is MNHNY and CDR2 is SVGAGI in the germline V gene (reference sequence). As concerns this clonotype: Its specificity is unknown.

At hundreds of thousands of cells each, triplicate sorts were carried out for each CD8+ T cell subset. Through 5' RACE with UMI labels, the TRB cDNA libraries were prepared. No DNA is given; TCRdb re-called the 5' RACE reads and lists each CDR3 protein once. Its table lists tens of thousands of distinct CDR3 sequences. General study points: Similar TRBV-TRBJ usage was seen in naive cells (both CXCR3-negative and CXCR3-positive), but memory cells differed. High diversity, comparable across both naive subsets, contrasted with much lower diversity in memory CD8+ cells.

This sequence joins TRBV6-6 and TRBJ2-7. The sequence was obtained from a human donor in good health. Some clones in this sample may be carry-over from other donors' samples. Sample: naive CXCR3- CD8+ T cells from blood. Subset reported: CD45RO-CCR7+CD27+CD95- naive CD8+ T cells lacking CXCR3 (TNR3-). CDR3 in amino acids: CASSYSTRVYEQYF.